One T cell receptor beta chain is described in this entry. The junction shows a germline mismatch at one end, possibly a read error. Method: immunoSEQ multiplex PCR; TCRdb's copy keeps in-frame clones and lacks some. The data contain 30,000 to 40,000 clones, around 90% of them seen just once; the ten biggest clones take up around 16%. This entry belongs to a study of blood T cell repertoires in COVID-19. The CDR3 has 16 residues. Germline values: CDR1 MNHEY, CDR2 SVGEGT. This receptor was obtained from a woman aged 25-40 years in a cohort sampled during active COVID-19. Sequences were obtained from peripheral blood. This chain joins TRBV6-2 or TRBV6-3 and TRBJ1-1, with 8 bases aligning to TRBD1. CDR3 DNA sequence: TGTGCCAGCAGCTACTCTACCGGGACAGGCGACACTGAAGCTTTCTTT. This encodes CASSYSTGTGDTEAFF.